Below, 26 T cell receptor beta chains from the same sample are listed, as sequenced in a study of shared clonotypes between healthy human individuals (dated by TCRdb to about 2020). The library was made by the immunoSEQ multiplex PCR assay. What TCRdb holds here is the immuneACCESS table cut down to in-frame rearrangements. Part of the clones is not present; checked against another copy, under half of the missing clones reflect an unresolved V gene, and the others are unexplained. This sample has about 530,000 clones in its table, and around 79% of those were observed once. Jointly, the top ten make up roughly an eighth of the sample. What was sequenced was PBMCs. The receptor source for this set is a woman between 35 and 50 years old in good health. Some clones in this sample may be carry-over from other donors' samples.

This clone occurred a few times. The rearrangement joins TRBV6-5 to TRBJ1-4; 8 bases map to TRBD1. The junction had 7 bases not matched to a gene; V was cut back by 3 bases and J by 7 bases. Looked up from germline, CDR1 is MNHEY and CDR2 is SVGAGI. The CDR3 covers 15 residues. This CDR3 is CASSYGQGALEKLFF. The DNA for the CDR3 is TGTGCCAGCAGTTATGGACAGGGAGCCCTTGAAAAACTGTTTTTT.

This clone was seen a handful of times. V is TRBV10-1 and J is TRBJ2-7; TRBD2 might be the D (5 bases). Looked up from germline, CDR1 is WNHNN and CDR2 is SYGVQD (reference sequence). The V end was cut by 5 bases, the J end by 6 bases, with 8 bases between. The CDR3 loop spans 11 amino acids. CDR3 loop: CASSLGGEQYF. CDR3 DNA sequence: TGCGCCAGCAGTCTAGGAGGCGAGCAGTACTTC.

Here the CDR3 reads CSVEGGGAGTDTQYF. CDR3 in DNA: TGCAGCGTTGAAGGGGGAGGGGCAGGCACAGATACGCAGTATTTT. The rearrangement uses TRBV29-1 and TRBJ2-3; 7 nucleotides align to TRBD2. The junction had 5 bases not matched to a gene; V was cut back by 1 base and J by 1 base. Germline V gives CDR1 SQVTM, CDR2 ANQGSEA. CDR3 length: 15 amino acids.

This clone was counted once. The chain's CDR3 is CASSATTVNTEAFF. The CDR3, as DNA: TGTGCCAGTAGTGCCACGACAGTGAACACTGAAGCTTTCTTT. The chain has TRBV19 and TRBJ1-1; TRBD1 might be the D (5 bases). This CDR3 has 14 residues. CDR1 LNHDA and CDR2 SQIVND come from the germline V gene (reference sequence). V was pared by 5 bases and J by 0 bases, with 10 bases between.

The genes are TRBV5-1 and TRBJ2-3, with 11 bases identical to TRBD2. CDR3 length: 16 amino acids. Germline lookup yields CDR1 SGHRS and CDR2 YFSETQ. V shed 3 bases and J 4 bases; nucleotides not matched to a gene: 7. The CDR3 here is CASSSLAGEIPDTQYF. The CDR3 region has the DNA TGCGCCAGCAGCTCACTAGCGGGAGAGATCCCAGATACGCAGTATTTT.

The chain recombines TRBV28 with TRBJ2-7; 7 bases map to TRBD1. The junction had 9 bases not matched to a gene; V was cut back by 5 bases and J by 5 bases. The CDR3 extends over 14 amino acids. Per germline, CDR1 MDHEN and CDR2 SYDVKM. CDR3 DNA sequence: TGTGCCAGCAGTCACCAGACGGGGACAGACGAGCAGTACTTC. The encoded protein is CASSHQTGTDEQYF.

J is TRBJ2-1 and V is TRBV2, with no clear D. The V end was cut by 5 bases, the J end by 7 bases, with 12 bases between. Germline CDR1 SNHLY, CDR2 FYNNEI. The CDR3 totals 13 residues. CDR3 sequence: CASSRTEENEQFF. Written as DNA, the CDR3 is TGTGCCAGCAGTCGGACGGAAGAAAATGAGCAGTTCTTC.

The V call is TRBV6-5, the J call TRBJ1-1; no clear D gene. Trimming pared 1 base from V and 7 bases from J, leaving 13 bases between. Germline assignment: CDR1 MNHEY and CDR2 SVGAGI. The CDR3 has 14 amino acids. This CDR3 is CASSYLEGAVEAFF. Written as DNA, the CDR3 is TGTGCCAGCAGTTACTTGGAAGGCGCCGTTGAAGCTTTCTTT.

The rearrangement uses TRBV15 and TRBJ1-4; D gene unclear. CDR3 length equals 15 residues. V dropped 0 bases and J dropped 8 bases, with 13 bases sitting between them. Germline values: CDR1 LNHNV, CDR2 YYDKDF (reference sequence). CDR3 residues: CATSRDPDRAEKLFF. CDR3 DNA: TGTGCCACCAGCAGAGATCCCGACCGGGCCGAAAAACTGTTTTTT.

The chain couples TRBV7-2 to TRBJ1-2; the D is unclear. V lost 5 bases to trimming and J lost 5 bases, with 3 bases between them. Per the germline V gene, CDR1 is SGHTA and CDR2 is FQGNSA. The CDR3 extends over 10 amino acids. The chain's CDR3 is CASSGYGYTF. CDR3 DNA: TGTGCCAGCAGCGGGTATGGCTACACCTTC.

This clone was picked up many times. The same CDR3 arises from other DNA sequences in this sample as well. V is TRBV29-1 and J is TRBJ2-7; 9 bases fit TRBD1. Germline CDR1 is SQVTM and CDR2 is ANQGSEA. CDR3 length: 13 residues. The V and J ends lost 7 bases and 5 bases, in that order; junction bases with no gene match: 9. CDR3 DNA: TGCAGCGCGACGGGACAGGGAGGGCACGAGCAGTACTTC. Residues: CSATGQGGHEQYF.

This clone was counted only a few times. The chain combines TRBV9 with TRBJ2-6; D is ambiguous. Germline V gene sequence: CDR1 SGDLS, CDR2 YYNGEE. V gave up 0 bases and J gave up 5 bases, with 6 bases separating them. The CDR3 runs 14 residues. The CDR3 region has the DNA TGTGCCAGCAGCGTAGAGGTGCGGGCCAACGTCCTGACTTTC. Translated, it gives CASSVEVRANVLTF.

This chain joins TRBV10-3 and TRBJ2-1; 10 bases line up with TRBD2. J gave up 6 bases and V 10 bases, and 3 bases lay outside the gene matches. Germline CDR1 is ENHRY and CDR2 is SYGVKD. This CDR3 is 12 amino acids long. CDR3 loop: CATGTSANEQFF. In nucleotides, the CDR3 is TGTGCCACTGGGACTAGCGCCAATGAGCAGTTCTTC.

This clone occurred once. This chain connects TRBV6-4 to TRBJ2-3, with D perhaps TRBD1 (6 bases). This CDR3 spans 14 amino acids. The germline V gene encodes CDR1 MRHNA and CDR2 SNTAGT. Trimming removed 4 bases from V and 4 bases from J, with 12 bases in between. This chain's CDR3 is CASSVSQGSDTQYF. CDR3 DNA sequence: TGTGCCAGCAGTGTGTCGCAGGGGTCAGATACGCAGTATTTT.

This sequence joins TRBV7-8 and TRBJ1-4, with TRBD1 identical over 7 bases. V was pared by 4 bases and J by 7 bases, with 9 bases of the junction left unmatched. Per the germline V gene, CDR1 is SGHVS and CDR2 is FQNEAQ. The CDR3 contains 15 residues. The chain's CDR3 is CASSSRQGGGEKLFF. Here the CDR3 DNA reads TGTGCCAGCAGCTCCCGACAGGGAGGTGGTGAAAAACTGTTTTTT.

The chain uses TRBV18 and TRBJ1-5, with D perhaps matching TRBD1 (6 bases). In germline, CDR1 is KGHSH, CDR2 LQKENI. This CDR3 has 15 amino acids. Trimming took 2 bases from V and 6 from J, leaving 14 bases between them. The CDR3 nucleotides read TGTGCCAGCTCACCAAGGAGGGGGGCAGGTCAGCCCCAGCATTTT. Translated: CASSPRRGAGQPQHF.

Details on this clone: With a much larger clone just one base away, this may be a read error. The same CDR3 can be traced to other DNA sequences in this sample. V gene TRBV2 combines with J gene TRBJ2-5, with 8 nucleotides matching TRBD1. Trimming cost V 6 bases and J 1 base; bases outside gene matches: 1. The CDR3 consists of 13 residues. Per germline, CDR1 SNHLY and CDR2 FYNNEI. The CDR3 coding sequence is TGTGCCAGCAGCGACAGGGGCCAAGAGACCCAGTACTTC. Amino acids: CASSDRGQETQYF.

The rearrangement links TRBV5-4 to TRBJ2-5; D perhaps matches TRBD2 (6 bases). The germline gives CDR1 SGHNT, CDR2 YYREEE (reference sequence). Trimming stripped 2 bases from V and 1 base from J, with 9 bases between. There are 14 residues in the CDR3. The CDR3 here is CASSFKLAQETQYF. DNA for the CDR3: TGTGCCAGCAGCTTTAAACTAGCCCAAGAGACCCAGTACTTC.

The chain recombines TRBV5-4 with TRBJ2-2, with 8 positions matching TRBD1. CDR1 is SGHNT and CDR2 is YYREEE in the germline V gene (reference sequence). This CDR3 has 18 amino acids. Losses at the gene ends were 0 bases for V and 1 base for J; bases not matched to a gene: 8. CDR3 amino acids: CASSLALGTGRNTGELFF. CDR3 in DNA: TGTGCCAGCAGCTTGGCCTTAGGGACAGGCAGGAACACCGGGGAGCTGTTTTTT. The full variable domain, with the rest looked up from reference TRBV5-4 and TRBJ2-2, is ETGVTQSPTHLIKTRGQQVTLRCSSQSGHNTVSWYQQALGQGPQFIFQYYREEENGRGNFPPRFSGLQFPNYSSELNVNALELDDSALYLCASSLALGTGRNTGELFFGEGSRLTVL.

The chain is built from TRBV7-3 and TRBJ2-1; 10 bases line up with TRBD2. Germline trimming cut 5 bases from V and 7 bases from J; bases unmatched to any gene: 11. Germline loops: CDR1 SGHTA, CDR2 FQGTGA. This CDR3 has 16 amino acids. The CDR3 is CASSPQLAGDSNEQFF. The DNA of the CDR3 is TGTGCCAGCAGCCCTCAGCTAGCGGGAGATTCAAATGAGCAGTTCTTC. The full variable domain, with the rest looked up from reference TRBV7-3 and TRBJ2-1, is GAGVSQTPSNKVTEKGKYVELRCDPISGHTALYWYRQSLGQGPEFLIYFQGTGAADDSGLPNDRFFAVRPEGSVSTLKIQRTERGDSAVYLCASSPQLAGDSNEQFFGPGTRLTVL.

V and J are TRBV28 and TRBJ1-2, with TRBD1 identical over 8 bases. Looked up from germline, CDR1 is MDHEN and CDR2 is SYDVKM. The CDR3 contains 14 residues. Trimming at V came to 6 bases and at J to 5 bases, leaving 8 bases not matched to a gene. This CDR3 is CASRKQGGLYGYTF. In DNA, the CDR3 is TGTGCCAGCAGAAAACAGGGGGGATTATATGGCTACACCTTC.

This chain links TRBV5-1 with TRBJ2-3; tentative D call: TRBD2 (6 bases). V lost 1 base and J lost 2, with 11 bases in between. The CDR3 is made up of 15 amino acids. The germline V gene encodes CDR1 SGHRS and CDR2 YFSETQ. The CDR3 protein is CASSLSSVATDTQYF. CDR3 sequence (DNA): TGCGCCAGCAGCTTGTCTAGCGTGGCCACAGATACGCAGTATTTT. Based on the CDR3 plus reference TRBV5-1 and TRBJ2-3, the full variable domain is KAGVTQTPRYLIKTRGQQVTLSCSPISGHRSVSWYQQTPGQGLQFLFEYFSETQRNKGNFPGRFSGRQFSNSRSEMNVSTLELGDSALYLCASSLSSVATDTQYFGPGTRLTVL.

CDR3 residues: CASRGIAGVNNEQFF. CDR3 DNA sequence: TGTGCCAGCAGGGGGATAGCGGGAGTCAACAATGAGCAGTTCTTC. This chain connects TRBV21-1 to TRBJ2-1; TRBD2, as called in the table, went unchecked against the DNA. TRBV21-1 is designated a pseudogene. The CDR3 covers 15 residues.

This chain uses TRBV18 with TRBJ1-4; 9 nucleotides match TRBD1. Trimming took 6 bases from V and 6 from J; bases not matched to a gene: 8. Germline V gene lookup returns CDR1 KGHSH and CDR2 LQKENI. The CDR3 runs 15 residues. The CDR3 is CASSSPRQGDEKLFF. In DNA form, the CDR3 reads TGTGCCAGCTCCTCCCCCCGACAGGGGGATGAAAAACTGTTTTTT. The full variable domain, completed using reference TRBV18 and TRBJ1-4, is NAGVMQNPRHLVRRRGQEARLRCSPMKGHSHVYWYRQLPEEGLKFMVYLQKENIIDESGMPKERFSAEFPKEGPSILRIQQVVRGDSAAYFCASSSPRQGDEKLFFGSGTQLSVL.

The chain is built from TRBV2 and TRBJ2-7, with D maybe TRBD1 (6 bases). Germline V gene data show CDR1 as SNHLY and CDR2 as FYNNEI. The CDR3 length is 14 residues. V gave up 8 bases and J gave up 0 bases, with 14 bases separating them. This CDR3 reads CASAGGPSSYEQYF. CDR3 sequence (DNA): TGTGCCAGCGCTGGGGGCCCCAGCTCCTACGAGCAGTACTTC.

The chain employs TRBV7-9 and TRBJ2-2, with D possibly matching TRBD2 (5 bases). Germline CDR1 SEHNR, CDR2 FQNEAQ (reference sequence). The ends were cut back, 2 bases at V and 3 bases at J, with 10 bases in the middle. This CDR3 comprises 15 residues. The CDR3 is CASSLRGVDTGELFF. DNA of the CDR3: TGTGCCAGCAGCTTACGGGGAGTTGACACCGGGGAGCTGTTTTTT.